This T cell receptor (beta chain) came from a study of cytomegalovirus exposure and HLA in healthy donors. Trimming cost V 5 bases and J 1 base, with 9 bases left between them. The CDR3 is 14 residues long. Germline-derived CDR1 and CDR2 are PRHDT and FYEKMQ (reference sequence). Primers included in the PCR were 60 Vbeta and 13 Jbeta primers. Clones were sequenced by immunoSEQ multiplex PCR, and TCRdb holds only the in-frame ones, with some missing. Of about 180,000 clones in the sample, 70% to 90% were seen once. Notes on the study in general: Researchers counted around 180 TCR beta chains as cytomegalovirus-associated.

Comments on this clone: Its antigen is still unknown.

Material for sequencing was PBMCs. The chain is built from TRBV13 and TRBJ2-1, with a weak D call TRBD2 (7 bases). The receptor comes from a girl between 5 and 17 years old in good health and CMV-seropositive. In DNA form, the CDR3 reads TGTGCCAGCAGCGGGGGGGCGTCCTACAATGAGCAGTTCTTC. It codes for CASSGGASYNEQFF.